This entry lists 7 T cell receptor beta chains sequenced from one sample in a study of T cells in Graves' hyperthyroidism and ophthalmopathy. Amplification targeted TCR beta CDR3 regions from RNA transcripts. When the TCR CDR3 underwent first-round RT-PCR, the HTBI primer set was used. TCRdb independently ran MiXCR on the multiplex PCR reads; one entry per CDR3 protein. The repertoire holds approximately 600,000 distinct CDR3 sequences, with around 14% as singletons. Specimen: blood. These receptors all come from a woman under 30 with Graves' ophthalmopathy.

This clonotype was seen repeatedly, ten times or more. This chain connects TRBV24-1 to TRBJ2-7; 8 bases are shared with TRBD1. There are 15 residues in the CDR3. The J segment lost 2 bases and the V segment lost 3 bases, leaving 5 bases of the junction unmatched. Germline CDR1 reads KGHDR; CDR2 reads SFDVKD. CDR3 DNA: TGTGCCACCAGTGATCCCAGGACAGGGACCTACGAGCAGTACTTC. This sequence encodes CATSDPRTGTYEQYF.

This clonotype was seen more than once but under ten times. A read error may be the cause here, since a much bigger clone is one base away. As the CDR3 is not closed by the conserved phenylalanine or tryptophan, this likely results from a read error. The V call is TRBV2, the J call TRBJ2-7; TRBD2 is a possible D gene (6 bases). In germline, CDR1 is SNHLY, CDR2 FYNNEI. The V gene lost 10 bases and the J gene lost 3 bases, with 16 bases spanning the gap. The CDR3 contains 13 residues. CDR3 residues: CAIKPPDYYEQYL. The DNA of the CDR3 is TGTGCCATCAAGCCCCCGGACTACTACGAGCAGTACCTC.

The chain uses TRBV27 and TRBJ2-3, with 12 bases matching TRBD2. CDR3 length: 16 amino acids. Germline lookup yields CDR1 MNHEY and CDR2 SMNVEV (reference sequence). The J segment lost 6 bases and the V segment lost 5 bases, leaving 9 bases of the junction unmatched. The CDR3 sequence is CASSPSSGRAGDTQYF. The CDR3 bases are TGTGCCAGCAGTCCATCTAGCGGGAGGGCCGGGGATACGCAGTATTTT.

This clonotype was found a few times. A much larger clone is a single base away; this may be a read error. The chain has TRBV7-9 and TRBJ2-3; perhaps TRBD2 as D (7 bases). The CDR3 totals 17 residues. CDR1 SEHNR and CDR2 FQNEAQ come from the germline V gene (reference sequence). Here the CDR3 DNA reads TGTGCCAACAGCTCGAGGAGGGGGGGGTTCAGCACAGATACGCAGTATTTT. Its translation is CANSSRRGGFSTDTQYF.

The V and J genes are TRBV27 and TRBJ2-7, with D maybe TRBD2 (6 bases). The V gene lost 5 bases and the J gene lost 0 bases, with 11 bases spanning the gap. The germline V gene has CDR1 MNHEY and CDR2 SMNVEV (reference sequence). This CDR3 spans 14 amino acids. CDR3 protein: CASSRRLDSYEQYF. For the CDR3, the DNA is TGTGCCAGCAGTCGAAGACTAGACTCCTACGAGCAGTACTTC.

This clonotype was counted ten times or more. The chain combines TRBV28 with TRBJ2-1; the match to TRBD2 covers 7 bases. V lost 6 bases and J lost 8; bases outside the gene matches: 13. Germline values: CDR1 MDHEN, CDR2 SYDVKM. The CDR3 spans 15 residues. The CDR3 loop reads CASRYDSGGNYEQFF. CDR3 DNA sequence: TGTGCCAGCAGATATGACTCGGGGGGAAATTATGAGCAGTTCTTC.

V gene TRBV27 combines with J gene TRBJ2-1; the D gene is possibly TRBD2 (6 bases). CDR3 length: 15 amino acids. Germline CDR1 reads MNHEY; CDR2 reads SMNVEV (reference sequence). V was pared by 6 bases and J by 2 bases, with 14 bases between. CDR3 in DNA: TGTGCCAGCAGCCCCTTTAGCGGACCCTACAATGAGCAGTTCTTC. This codes for CASSPFSGPYNEQFF.